This TCR beta chain was recorded in a study of blood T cell repertoires in COVID-19. About the research overall: The United States, Italy and Spain provided the acute and convalescent COVID-19 samples. The cDNA or gDNA used as material had been derived from T cells, B-cell-depleted T cells, or PBMCs.

Germline loops: CDR1 SQVTM, CDR2 ANQGSEA. Trimming shortened V by 4 bases and J by 3 bases, and 15 bases separated the two germline ends. CDR3 length: 14 amino acids. Original processing notes: Estimates of nucleated cell counts were drawn from the amplification of reference gene primers. Repertoires were generated with immunoSEQ multiplex PCR, while TCRdb's copy carries only in-frame clones and drops some. Clone size and the V and J calls come from that table; the DNA yielded D and trimming. The table lists some 530,000 clones, around 85% of them singletons. The chain has TRBV29-1 and TRBJ1-1; D uncertain. The receptor was derived from a human donor in a cohort sampled during active COVID-19. Input material: peripheral blood. CDR3 loop: CSVVLRDGDTEAFF. The CDR3 DNA sequence: TGCAGCGTTGTCCTCCGGGATGGAGACACTGAAGCTTTCTTT. The variable domain in full, with the rest retrieved from reference TRBV29-1 and TRBJ1-1, is SAVISQKPSRDICQRGTSLTIQCQVDSQVTMMFWYRQQPGQSLTLIATANQGSEATYESGFVIDKFPISRPNLTFSTLTVSNMSPEDSSIYLCSVVLRDGDTEAFFGQGTRLTVV.